These T cell receptor beta chains were read from a single sample in a study of cytomegalovirus exposure and HLA in healthy donors. Here immunoSEQ multiplex PCR was the method, and the copy in TCRdb shows in-frame clones only, minus some. The repertoire holds about 200,000 clones, approximately 70% seen once, with about 3% in the top ten. Sequencing input: PBMCs. The receptors originated from a man between 35 and 55 years old in good health and CMV-seropositive. Both conserved end residues are part of each CDR3. Each record gives: D gene, V gene, clone size, J gene, CDR3 DNA, CDR3 protein. The D gene is left open where the match is weak. Clone size is given for some rows only: seen once, a few or many times, or a class if the clone is expanded.

-	TRBV4-2	-	TRBJ1-2	TGTGCCAGCGCCCCCGAGCACACAGCTAACTATGGCTACACCTTC	CASAPEHTANYGYTF
-	TRBV28	-	TRBJ1-5	TGTGCCAGCAGTTGGGCCAACAATCAGCCCCAGCATTTT	CASSWANNQPQHF
TRBD2	TRBV4-1	-	TRBJ2-2	TGCGCCAGCAGCCAACGGTCGGGGGGAATGAACACCGGGGAGCTGTTTTTT	CASSQRSGGMNTGELFF
TRBD1	TRBV5-5	-	TRBJ1-1	TGTGCCAGCAGCTCGGGACAGGGGGCGACTGAAGCTTTCTTT	CASSSGQGATEAFF
TRBD1	TRBV6-1	-	TRBJ2-1	TGTGCCAGCAGACCGGGACAGGGGGCGGACAATGAGCAGTTCTTC	CASRPGQGADNEQFF
-	TRBV4-3	few	TRBJ1-6	TGCGCCAGCAGCCAAGATTTAGAATCACCCCTCCACTTT	CASSQDLESPLHF
-	TRBV7-2	once	TRBJ2-1	TGTGCCAGCAGCTTCGGGGGGCCCAATGAGCAGTTCTTC	CASSFGGPNEQFF
TRBD1	TRBV7-9	-	TRBJ1-5	TGTGCCAGCTCCCCAGACAGGGAGTTGAATCAGCCCCAGCATTTT	CASSPDRELNQPQHF
-	TRBV5-1	-	TRBJ2-6	TGCGCCAGCAGGGGCTCGGGGGAAAGAGGGGCCAACGTCCTGACTTTC	CASRGSGERGANVLTF
-	TRBV12-5	-	TRBJ2-2	TGTGCTAGTGGTTTGGCCACGAAGGGGGAACCAAACACCGGGGAGCTGTTTTTT	CASGLATKGEPNTGELFF
-	TRBV5-1	-	TRBJ1-2	TGCGCCAGCAGCCACGAGGGAGGAGGCTACACCTTC	CASSHEGGGYTF
TRBD1	TRBV9	-	TRBJ1-1	TGTGCCAGCAGCGTGGGACAGGGGGTTGAAGCTTTCTTT	CASSVGQGVEAFF
-	TRBV7-9	-	TRBJ1-5	TGTGCCAGCAGCTTAAGTCGGGGTAATCAGCCCCAGCATTTT	CASSLSRGNQPQHF
TRBD1	TRBV6-1	-	TRBJ2-7	TGTGCCAGCAGCCGGGGGGACAGGGAAGACGAGCAGTACTTC	CASSRGDREDEQYF
-	TRBV13	few	TRBJ2-7	TGTGCCAGCAGCCCCCGGGACATCTTCTACGAGCAGTACTTC	CASSPRDIFYEQYF
TRBD1	TRBV11-2	few	TRBJ1-6	TGTGCCAGCAGCGTAGGGACAGGGGTAATTTCACCCCTCCACTTT	CASSVGTGVISPLHF
-	TRBV6-6	few	TRBJ2-1	TGTGCCAGCAGTCCCCAGGATTATCTGTTCGGTAATGAGCAGTTCTTC	CASSPQDYLFGNEQFF
TRBD1	TRBV19	-	TRBJ2-1	TGTGCCAGTAGTATAGGAGGGGGCGAGCAGTTCTTC	CASSIGGGEQFF
-	TRBV19	-	TRBJ2-7	TGTGCCAGTAGTATAGCAGGAGGGGTCCTCTACGAGCAGTACTTC	CASSIAGGVLYEQYF
TRBD1	TRBV7-9	-	TRBJ1-2	TGTGCCAGCAGCCACACAGGGGGCTCTTATGGCTACACCTTC	CASSHTGGSYGYTF
-	TRBV15	few	TRBJ2-3	TGTGCCACCACATCAGGGACAGATACGCAGTATTTT	CATTSGTDTQYF
-	TRBV7-6	-	TRBJ2-7	TGTGCCAGCAGCTGGGGAGGGGGGGACGAGCAGTACTTC	CASSWGGGDEQYF
TRBD2	TRBV28	-	TRBJ2-1	TGTGCCACCGGGACCCTTTCCTTTAGCGGGGGCCCCTACAATGAGCAGTTCTTC	CATGTLSFSGGPYNEQFF
TRBD1	TRBV7-8	-	TRBJ1-2	TGTGCCAGCAGCTCGATTGGACAGGAGGGAAACTATGGCTACACCTTC	CASSSIGQEGNYGYTF
-	TRBV27	-	TRBJ2-3	TGTGCCAGCAGTCCACTCTCCTCTAGCACAGATACGCAGTATTTT	CASSPLSSSTDTQYF
TRBD1	TRBV6-5	-	TRBJ2-5	TGTGCCAGGAGAGACAGGGGAGGTGGGGAGACCCAGTACTTC	CARRDRGGGETQYF
-	TRBV14	-	TRBJ1-6	TGTGCCAGCAGCCAAAGGGGGAATTCACCCCTCCACTTT	CASSQRGNSPLHF
TRBD2	TRBV5-1	-	TRBJ2-5	TGCGCCAGCAGCTTGTATCCCGTCGAGCGGGGGGACTCACAAGAGACCCAGTACTTC	CASSLYPVERGDSQETQYF
-	TRBV6-5	-	TRBJ1-1	TGTGCCAGCAGCCGGGCGGGCACTGAAGCTTTCTTT	CASSRAGTEAFF
TRBD2	TRBV5-6	once	TRBJ2-3	TGTGCCAGCAGCTTGGCAATAGCGGGGGAATCAGATACGCAGTATTTT	CASSLAIAGESDTQYF
-	TRBV18	once	TRBJ2-7	TGTGCCAGCTCATCTTCTTCAGGTGGCCGCACCTACGAGCAGTACTTC	CASSSSSGGRTYEQYF
-	TRBV6-5	-	TRBJ1-2	TGTGCCAGCGCATCGGTTGGTGGCTACACCTTC	CASASVGGYTF
-	TRBV28	-	TRBJ1-5	TGTGCCAGCAGTTTAGTTCAGTGGGTAGAGGGCAATCAGCCCCAGCATTTT	CASSLVQWVEGNQPQHF
TRBD1	TRBV9	-	TRBJ1-1	TGTGCCAGCAGCGTTTCGGACAGGGTGAACACTGAAGCTTTCTTT	CASSVSDRVNTEAFF
TRBD2	TRBV5-1	-	TRBJ2-1	TGCGCCAGCAGCTTGGGGGACTACGGCGACAATGAGCAGTTCTTC	CASSLGDYGDNEQFF
-	TRBV12-5	-	TRBJ1-5	TGTGCTAGTGGTTTGGGACAGGCAAATCAGCCCCAGCATTTT	CASGLGQANQPQHF
-	TRBV5-1	-	TRBJ2-2	TGCGCCAGCAGCTTGCGGGTCACGGGGACCGGGGAGCTGTTTTTT	CASSLRVTGTGELFF
TRBD2	TRBV18	-	TRBJ2-3	TGTGCCACCAGGGAGGGAGGCACAGATACGCAGTATTTT	CATREGGTDTQYF
TRBD1	TRBV5-4	-	TRBJ2-7	TGTGCCAGCAGCCCGGGACAGGGAGGTTACGAGCAGTACTTC	CASSPGQGGYEQYF
-	TRBV6-4	few	TRBJ2-6	TGTGCCAGCAGTGACCATACGAGGTCTGGGGCCAACGTCCTGACTTTC	CASSDHTRSGANVLTF
-	TRBV27	once	TRBJ1-6	TGTGCCAGCGGACGGGGCGCGGGGTATTCACCCCTCCACTTT	CASGRGAGYSPLHF
TRBD1	TRBV9	-	TRBJ2-7	TGTGCCAGCAGCGGGGGACAGGGCCCATACGAGCAGTACTTC	CASSGGQGPYEQYF
-	TRBV9	-	TRBJ1-3	TGTGCCAGCAGCCGAGAGGGGGGGAACACCATATATTTT	CASSREGGNTIYF
-	TRBV5-1	-	TRBJ1-4	TGCGCCAGCAGCCCAGGGGTTGAAGAAAAACTGTTTTTT	CASSPGVEEKLFF
TRBD1	TRBV28	-	TRBJ1-5	TGTGCCAGCAGGGGAACAGGGGCCCAGCCCCAGCATTTT	CASRGTGAQPQHF
-	TRBV4-1	-	TRBJ1-5	TGCGCCAGCAGCCAAGATTCGAGGTACCAGCCCCAGCATTTT	CASSQDSRYQPQHF
TRBD1	TRBV28	-	TRBJ1-1	TGTGCCAGCAGATGGACAGGGATGAACACTGAAGCTTTCTTT	CASRWTGMNTEAFF
-	TRBV5-1	-	TRBJ1-1	TGCGCCAGCAGCCAGGGGTCGCAGGTCACTGAAGCTTTCTTT	CASSQGSQVTEAFF
-	TRBV28	few	TRBJ2-7	TGTGCCAGCAGTGGGGGGTACGAGCAGTACTTC	CASSGGYEQYF
-	TRBV21-1	-	TRBJ2-3	TGTGCCAGCAACCCGACAGGTTTTGTCCTAGGCACAGATACGCAGTATTTT	CASNPTGFVLGTDTQYF
TRBD1	TRBV5-1	-	TRBJ2-5	TGCGCCAGCAGCCCGGGACAGATGGTAGAGACCCAGTACTTC	CASSPGQMVETQYF
TRBD1	TRBV5-6	few	TRBJ1-4	TGTGCCAGCAGCTTGGACAGGGGCGAAAGTGAAAAACTGTTTTTT	CASSLDRGESEKLFF
TRBD2	TRBV29-1	-	TRBJ2-5	TGCAGCGTTTTGGGGGCAGCGGGGGGCCGGGAGACCCAGTACTTC	CSVLGAAGGRETQYF
-	TRBV28	-	TRBJ1-1	TGTGCCAGCACCGATGGGGGGGAGTGGGGGCCCCCTGAAGCTTTCTTT	CASTDGGEWGPPEAFF
TRBD2	TRBV4-2	-	TRBJ2-1	TGTGCCAGCAGCCAAGATACGCGGGGGGATGAGCAGTTCTTC	CASSQDTRGDEQFF
TRBD1	TRBV7-2	-	TRBJ1-3	TGTGCCAGCAGCCAGGGGGTGACAAACACCATATATTTT	CASSQGVTNTIYF